The clone carrying this T cell receptor (beta chain) showed up just once. The sample comes from a study of T cell changes during pregnancy in multiple sclerosis. This CDR3 has 19 amino acids. Germline CDR1 reads LNHDA; CDR2 reads SQIVND (reference sequence). The V and J ends lost 1 base and 3 bases, in that order; junction bases with no gene match: 13. Method: immunoSEQ multiplex PCR; TCRdb's copy keeps in-frame clones and lacks some. Here the sample spans around 100,000 clones, about nine tenths being singletons. This sequence originates from a female donor with multiple sclerosis, enrolled in a pregnancy study. The source was peripheral blood, collected after pregnancy. This chain uses TRBV19 with TRBJ2-7; 12 nucleotides align to TRBD1. Here the CDR3 reads CASSIGKPGQGARNYEQYF. CDR3 nucleotide sequence: TGTGCCAGTAGTATAGGGAAACCGGGACAGGGGGCAAGAAACTACGAGCAGTACTTC.